Reported below is one T cell receptor beta chain. This clonotype has ten or more counts. This clone's antigen is unknown. Within one base of it there is no much larger clone, and no base qualities were kept. Stable Graves' hyperthyroidism was defined as no progression to ophthalmopathy during 18 months of follow-up. Hyperthyroidism patients were aged 18 to 65 years and newly diagnosed, with disease duration of less than 2 months. Patients with uncontrolled infections, other autoimmune diseases, pregnancy or lactation were excluded. Diagnoses were based on clinical symptoms, serum thyroxine and TRAb, thyroid ultrasound and orbital computed tomography. Trizol reagent was used to extract total RNA, and RNA quality was then checked on an Agilent 2100 Bioanalyzer. The data derive from a study of T cells in Graves' hyperthyroidism and ophthalmopathy (dated by TCRdb to the late 2010s). For context, the study as a whole: To identify distinguishing TCR V-J signatures, a discovery cohort of 95 to 100 patients was used, comprising 43 with Graves' ophthalmopathy and around 60 with stable Graves' hyperthyroidism. Prospective prediction of ophthalmopathy was tested in an independent validation cohort consisting of under 20 hyperthyroidism patients and around 16 patients who later progressed to ophthalmopathy. For training and testing, the approximately 97 patients in the discovery cohort were randomly divided in a 7:3 ratio. Thyroid tissue and blood T-cell repertoires from about six Graves' hyperthyroidism patients were also compared in the study. Once sampling was done, hyperthyroidism patients were given methimazole at a starting dose of 30 mg daily, whereas ophthalmopathy patients were given high-dose intravenous methylprednisolone. TCR Vbeta CDR3 sequencing of approximately 140 peripheral blood samples (over 40 ophthalmopathy, about 80 hyperthyroidism and about 17 progressor patients) is reported in the paper. Overall results and qualifications from the work: In validation, the model predicted progression to ophthalmopathy a median of 6.5 months before onset, with about 64% sensitivity and 72.22% specificity. Most expanded thyroid clonotypes (frequency above 0.001) were also detected in blood, suggesting blood repertoires may reflect thyroid immune responses. No statistical method was used to set the sample size in advance, and investigators knew the group allocation. In cross-validation, a model built on a 13 V-J signature told ophthalmopathy apart from stable hyperthyroidism with 87.88% sensitivity and around 84% specificity, and in testing the same model reached 80%/75%.

Amplification of TCR beta CDR3 regions was carried out from RNA transcripts. The first round of RT-PCR for the TCR CDR3 was performed with the HTBI primer set and the Qiagen OneStep RT-PCR kit. A second multiplex PCR round built the libraries, followed by size selection and purification. Libraries were sequenced paired-end with 100 bp reads on an Illumina HiSeq2000. In the paper's pipeline: SOAPnuke was used to process the raw data, removing reads that contained adapters or uncalled bases, had a mean Phred below 15, or lacked an exact match to the constant primer or identifier. High-quality paired reads were merged using COPE v1.2.5, and each unique nucleotide sequence was defined as a clonotype. MiTCR v1.1 was used to align the clonotypes against IMGT TRBV, TRBD and TRBJ reference segments. The analysis included only V-J combinations with a frequency above 0.0001, which together covered more than 99% of the repertoires. The TCS score was defined as the ratio of F50 (clonal expansion) to E x V (chaos), calculated using BLOSUM62-based TCRdist between CDR3 peptides within each V-J. Welch's t-statistics and random forest reduced 450 to 600 V-J features to about 12, which were used in a naive Bayes classifier (R e1071). The public sequencing data were trimmed at Q25 with fastp and processed into clonotypes with MiXCR by TCRdb, which kept only in-frame beta chains. Every distinct CDR3 protein forms one entry, paired with its most common genes and DNA. The authors' filters were not applied to this entry. Across this sample there are 560,000 or so distinct CDR3 sequences, with just over 45% seen only once. The ten most abundant clones make up 6.5% to 9% of the sample.

From the cysteine up to the phenylalanine, the CDR3 has a length of 16 residues. Only the CDR3 part of the read is kept: 48 bases, read in frame from the first base. V is shortened by 4 bases, J by 2 bases, and the region joining them spans 17 bases. In the germline V gene (reference sequence), CDR1 corresponds to SEHNR and CDR2 to FQNEAQ. The V and J segments used are TRBV7-9 and TRBJ1-2; 6 matching bases give a weak D call of TRBD1. Sample: peripheral blood or thyroid tissue (not recorded which). This sequence was found in a young woman with Graves' hyperthyroidism. Donor details come from another sample of the same person, matched by shared clones. The DNA is as follows: TGTGCCAGCAGCTCAGGGGACGGCCGGGGCAACTATGGCTACACCTTC. This codes for CASSSGDGRGNYGYTF.